Listed here are 26 T cell receptor beta chains from one sample, sequenced in a study of beta chain features in type 1 diabetes. These receptors' antigens are unknown. Study results and caveats: All four CD4+ subsets from Type 1 diabetes patients carried moderately but significantly shorter TCRB CDR3s.

Reverse transcription of all isolated RNA meant that expressed TCRB transcripts were sequenced. Using immunoSEQ multiplex PCR, the repertoire was profiled, and TCRdb retains in-frame clones only, with some absent. The data show about 400,000 clones, with over 9.5% seen just once and approximately 0.01% held by the top ten. Sample: naive CD4+ T cells from blood. The receptors were gathered from a woman under 30 with type 1 diabetes.

The chain uses TRBV6-6 and TRBJ2-1; TRBD1 might be the D (6 bases). CDR3 length: 15 residues. From germline, CDR1 is MNHNY and CDR2 SVGAGI (reference sequence). Trimming left V 2 bases short and J 8 bases short, with 16 bases between. The DNA of the CDR3 is TGTGCCAGCAGTTACACCGGGGCAGGGGCCTATGAGCAGTTCTTC. The encoded protein is CASSYTGAGAYEQFF.

V is TRBV29-1 and J is TRBJ2-3; D possibly corresponds to TRBD2 (7 bases). In germline, CDR1 is SQVTM, CDR2 ANQGSEA. This CDR3 region has 15 residues. The V end lost 8 bases, the J end lost 3 bases, and 21 bases lay between the germline ends. CDR3 nucleotides: TGCAGCTTCGAGAAGAGGGGGGGGCAAACAGATACGCAGTATTTT. Its translation is CSFEKRGGQTDTQYF.

For this clone: One end of the junction is discordant with germline, which a read error may explain. J is TRBJ2-5 and V is TRBV7-7; D not resolved. The CDR3 is 11 amino acids. Germline V gene sequence: CDR1 SSHAT, CDR2 FNYEAQ (reference sequence). The CDR3 spells CASSPGWTQYF. The CDR3 DNA reads as TGTGCTAGCAGCCCAGGTTGGACCCAGTACTTC.

The sample holds a few counts of this clone. The rearrangement links TRBV7-9 to TRBJ2-7; tentative D call: TRBD1 (5 bases). V lost 3 bases, J lost 3 bases, and 9 bases lay in between. Germline V gives CDR1 SEHNR, CDR2 FQNEAQ (reference sequence). The length of the CDR3 is 13 residues. The CDR3 is CASSLGPDYEQYF. The CDR3 DNA reads TGTGCCAGCAGCTTGGGGCCCGACTACGAGCAGTACTTC.

The rearrangement uses TRBV10-3 and TRBJ2-3, with TRBD1 matching over 9 bases. With 4 bases clipped from V and 5 bases from J, the junction kept 1 base outside the gene matches. Germline CDR1 is ENHRY and CDR2 is SYGVKD. The CDR3 is 13 amino acids. The CDR3 here is CAISGQGGDTQYF. CDR3 nucleotides: TGTGCCATCAGTGGACAGGGGGGAGATACGCAGTATTTT.

The V gene is TRBV10-3, the J gene TRBJ2-3; D might be TRBD2 (6 bases). Per the germline V gene, CDR1 is ENHRY and CDR2 is SYGVKD. Trimming removed 6 bases at V and 5 bases at J, with 18 bases between. This CDR3 has 15 residues. The CDR3 nucleotides are TGTGCCATCAGCGCACCAGGGACTGGGAAAGATACGCAGTATTTT. It encodes CAISAPGTGKDTQYF.

Notes on this clone: The same CDR3 can be traced to other DNA sequences in this sample. The gene calls are TRBV25-1 and TRBJ1-2, with D uncertain. Trimming took 3 bases from V and 3 from J, leaving 5 bases between them. Looked up from germline, CDR1 is MGHDK and CDR2 is SYGVNS. This CDR3 is built from 12 residues. The CDR3 nucleotides are TGTGCCAGCAGTGAGGCTGACTATGGCTACACCTTC. Translating gives CASSEADYGYTF.

The CDR3 here is CSVTDSLNQPQHF. As DNA, the CDR3 is TGCAGCGTCACGGACAGCCTCAATCAGCCCCAGCATTTT. V and J are TRBV29-1 and TRBJ1-5; tentatively, D is TRBD1 (6 bases). In germline, CDR1 is SQVTM, CDR2 ANQGSEA. V lost 6 bases and J lost 3, with 12 bases in between. The CDR3 has 13 residues.

This clone occurred a few times. The chain has TRBV29-1 and TRBJ2-5; TRBD2 is a possible D gene (6 bases). Germline CDR1 is SQVTM and CDR2 is ANQGSEA. This CDR3 has 11 residues. Trimming removed 4 bases from V and 4 bases from J, with 7 bases in between. Written as DNA, the CDR3 is TGCAGCGTTGTGGGGGGAGAGACCCAGTACTTC. It codes for CSVVGGETQYF.

This CDR3 is CASSYRSHEQYF. CDR3 nucleotides: TGTGCCAGCAGCTACAGGTCCCACGAGCAGTACTTC. The rearrangement joins TRBV5-6 to TRBJ2-7, with D perhaps TRBD1 (5 bases). V was pared by 3 bases and J by 5 bases, with 9 bases between. This CDR3 is built from 12 residues. The germline CDR1 and CDR2 sequences are SGHDT and YYEEEE. The entire variable domain, with the rest obtained from reference TRBV5-6 and TRBJ2-7, is as follows: DAGVTQSPTHLIKTRGQQVTLRCSPKSGHDTVSWYQQALGQGPQFIFQYYEEEERQRGNFPDRFSGHQFPNYSSELNVNALLLGDSALYLCASSYRSHEQYFGPGTRLTVT.

V gene TRBV7-3 combines with J gene TRBJ2-4; D perhaps matches TRBD2 (6 bases). The germline V and J ends were trimmed by 2 bases and 1 base, with 6 bases remaining between them. The CDR3 has 14 amino acids. Germline lookup yields CDR1 SGHTA and CDR2 FQGTGA. In nucleotides, the CDR3 is TGTGCCAGCAGCTTAGGAGGGGCCAAAAACATTCAGTACTTC. Protein product: CASSLGGAKNIQYF. Variable domain in full (rest from reference TRBV7-3 and TRBJ2-4): GAGVSQTPSNKVTEKGKYVELRCDPISGHTALYWYRQSLGQGPEFLIYFQGTGAADDSGLPNDRFFAVRPEGSVSTLKIQRTERGDSAVYLCASSLGGAKNIQYFGAGTRLSVL.

This clone was picked up a small number of times. Written as DNA, the CDR3 is TGTGCCAGCTCACCCGGGACTAGCGGGAGACACAATGAGCAGTTCTTC. Protein product: CASSPGTSGRHNEQFF. The rearrangement links TRBV18 to TRBJ2-1; TRBD2 agrees at 14 bases. The CDR3 extends over 16 amino acids. Germline CDR1 reads KGHSH; CDR2 reads LQKENI. J lost 5 bases, V lost 3 bases, and 3 bases had no gene match.

The chain employs TRBV29-1 and TRBJ1-4; D perhaps matches TRBD1 (5 bases). From germline, CDR1 is SQVTM and CDR2 ANQGSEA. The CDR3 is 12 amino acids. The V end lost 7 bases, the J end lost 8 bases, and 14 bases lay between the germline ends. The CDR3 DNA follows: TGCAGCGGTCGGGGGGATAGCGAAAAACTGTTTTTT. As protein: CSGRGDSEKLFF.

V usage is TRBV20-1 and J usage is TRBJ1-4; no reliable D call. V dropped 5 bases and J dropped 8 bases, with 9 bases sitting between them. The CDR3 sequence is 11 residues long. Looked up from germline, CDR1 is DFQATT and CDR2 is SNEGSKA (reference sequence). The CDR3: CSAQVGEKLFF. The CDR3 bases are TGCAGTGCTCAAGTCGGGGAAAAACTGTTTTTT.

This chain connects TRBV29-1 to TRBJ1-2; a possible D gene is TRBD1 (5 bases). Trimming stripped 2 bases from V and 3 bases from J, with 13 bases between. Germline lookup yields CDR1 SQVTM and CDR2 ANQGSEA. There are 14 residues in the CDR3. CDR3: CSVEPGDGYYGYTF. As DNA, the CDR3 is TGCAGCGTTGAACCGGGGGACGGTTACTATGGCTACACCTTC.

The V gene is TRBV30, the J gene TRBJ1-5; TRBD1 matches 9 bases. V trimming: 8 bases; J trimming: 3 bases; junction bases outside the gene matches: 8. Germline CDR1 GTSNPN, CDR2 SVGIG (reference sequence). The CDR3 is made up of 14 amino acids. The CDR3 here is CALQDRGFNQPQHF. The CDR3 DNA sequence: TGTGCCCTCCAGGACAGGGGATTCAATCAGCCCCAGCATTTT.

This chain uses TRBV30 with TRBJ2-7, with a possible D match to TRBD2 (5 bases). This CDR3 has 14 amino acids. The germline CDR1 and CDR2 sequences are GTSNPN and SVGIG (reference sequence). Deletions cut 6 bases from V and 3 bases from J, with 18 bases between. CDR3 DNA: TGTGCCTGCGTTCTCAGCGGTACGAACTACGAGCAGTACTTC. Translation gives CACVLSGTNYEQYF.

The chain uses TRBV14 and TRBJ2-3; D is unclear. There are 13 residues in the CDR3. The germline gives CDR1 SGHDN, CDR2 FVKESK. V was pared by 4 bases and J by 6 bases, with 11 bases between. The CDR3 loop reads CASSPTSVDTQYF. CDR3 nucleotides: TGTGCCAGCAGCCCAACCTCGGTGGATACGCAGTATTTT. Drawing the rest from reference TRBV14 and TRBJ2-3, the complete variable domain is EAGVTQFPSHSVIEKGQTVTLRCDPISGHDNLYWYRRVMGKEIKFLLHFVKESKQDESGMPNNRFLAERTGGTYSTLKVQPAELEDSGVYFCASSPTSVDTQYFGPGTRLTVL.

This clone was counted between two and nine times. Written as DNA, the CDR3 is TGCAGCGCATCACAGGGCCTGGGGGAAAAACTGTTTTTT. The encoded protein is CSASQGLGEKLFF. The rearrangement uses TRBV29-1 and TRBJ1-4, with D perhaps matching TRBD1 (6 bases). The CDR3 runs 13 residues. CDR1 is SQVTM and CDR2 is ANQGSEA in the germline V gene. The V gene lost 7 bases and the J gene lost 8 bases, with 17 bases spanning the gap.

This clone was recorded a few times. The CDR3 DNA sequence: TGTGCCAGCAGCTTAGAATTCGGGACAGGTCGGATCAATGAGCAGTTCTTC. It translates to CASSLEFGTGRINEQFF. The rearrangement uses TRBV7-6 and TRBJ2-1; TRBD1 matches 8 bases. V lost 1 base and J lost 6; bases outside the gene matches: 11. Germline-derived CDR1 and CDR2 are SGHVS and FNYEAQ. This CDR3 spans 17 amino acids.

The gene calls are TRBV9 and TRBJ2-7, with 7 bases lining up with TRBD2. The ends lost 6 bases at V and 6 bases at J; junction bases unmatched: 6. CDR1 and CDR2 (germline): SGDLS, YYNGEE. There are 12 residues in the CDR3. CDR3 sequence (DNA): TGTGCCAGCAACGCGGGAGTGGGCGAGCAGTACTTC. Residues: CASNAGVGEQYF.

This sequence joins TRBV30 and TRBJ2-1; TRBD2 is a possible D gene (6 bases). Trimming took 0 bases from V and 2 from J, leaving 11 bases between them. The germline CDR1 and CDR2 sequences are GTSNPN and SVGIG (reference sequence). The CDR3 loop spans 15 amino acids. Here the CDR3 DNA reads TGTGCCTGGAGTGTAACTAGCATCGCCTACAATGAGCAGTTCTTC. It yields the protein CAWSVTSIAYNEQFF. Variable domain in full (rest from reference TRBV30 and TRBJ2-1): SQTIHQWPATLVQPVGSPLSLECTVEGTSNPNLYWYRQAAGRGLQLLFYSVGIGQISSEVPQNLSASRPQDRQFILSSKKLLLSDSGFYLCAWSVTSIAYNEQFFGPGTRLTVL.

The chain employs TRBV5-1 and TRBJ2-6, with a weak D call TRBD2 (5 bases). The V end was cut by 8 bases, the J end by 2 bases, with 17 bases between. Looked up from germline, CDR1 is SGHRS and CDR2 is YFSETQ. This CDR3 has 16 amino acids. The CDR3 DNA sequence: TGCGCCAGTCAGGAGGCGGTGGCGCCTGGGGCCAACGTCCTGACTTTC. Translated: CASQEAVAPGANVLTF.

This chain connects TRBV5-6 to TRBJ2-7; D gene unclear. The germline V gene encodes CDR1 SGHDT and CDR2 YYEEEE. Trimming stripped 4 bases from V and 4 bases from J, with 18 bases between. This CDR3 region has 15 residues. CDR3 nucleotide sequence: TGTGCCAGCAGCGCCCGCGATTGGAGAGCGTACGAGCAGTACTTC. This sequence encodes CASSARDWRAYEQYF.

This clone showed up just a few times. J is TRBJ2-7 and V is TRBV29-1; 12 bases match TRBD2. The CDR3 runs 18 residues. Germline-derived CDR1 and CDR2 are SQVTM and ANQGSEA. Unmatched junction bases numbered 11, after V lost 1 base and J lost 1 base. CDR3 sequence (DNA): TGCAGCGTTGAAGCCCCCGAGACTAGCGGGGGCCGATCCTACGAGCAGTACTTC. Protein product: CSVEAPETSGGRSYEQYF.

The chain has TRBV18 and TRBJ2-7, with D uncertain. The germline gives CDR1 KGHSH, CDR2 LQKENI. Trimming took off 3 bases at V and 0 bases at J, with 12 bases between the two ends. This CDR3 spans 15 amino acids. The CDR3 DNA sequence: TGTGCCAGCTCACCTTCGGCAGGCCTCTCCTACGAGCAGTACTTC. It translates to CASSPSAGLSYEQYF.